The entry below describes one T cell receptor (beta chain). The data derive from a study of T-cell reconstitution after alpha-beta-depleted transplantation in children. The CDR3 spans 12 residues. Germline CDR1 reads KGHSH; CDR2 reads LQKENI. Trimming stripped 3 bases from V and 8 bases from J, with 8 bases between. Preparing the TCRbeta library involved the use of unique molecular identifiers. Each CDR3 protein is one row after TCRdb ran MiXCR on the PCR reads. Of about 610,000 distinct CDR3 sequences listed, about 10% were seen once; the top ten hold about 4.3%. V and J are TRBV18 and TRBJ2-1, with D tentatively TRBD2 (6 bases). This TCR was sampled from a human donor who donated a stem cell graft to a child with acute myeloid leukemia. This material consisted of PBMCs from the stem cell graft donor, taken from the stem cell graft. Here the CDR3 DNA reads TGTGCCAGCTCACCGGGACTGCATGAGCAGTTCTTC. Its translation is CASSPGLHEQFF.